This T cell receptor (beta chain) was documented in a study of blood T cell repertoires in COVID-19 (dated by TCRdb to about 2020). Notes on the research overall: Collaborator samples came from the United States, Italy and Spain and covered acute and convalescent phases of COVID-19. A de-identified subject ID, COVID-19 status, age in years and sex were almost always included in the sample metadata. The samples were drawn from the first 160 participants of the ongoing ImmuneRACE study and from 950 to 1,500 subjects provided by 6 global collaborators. The repertoires were released in a freely available public database meant as a resource for research on the immune response to SARS-CoV-2. The dataset comprised deeply sampled blood TCRbeta repertoires from subjects exposed to, actively infected with, or recovered from COVID-19. Where HLA class I and class II types were available, the types were taken from metadata supplied by the sample provider, not from assay-based typing. The prospective study material was composed of cDNA or gDNA derived from T cells, B-cell-depleted T cells, or PBMCs.

Results and caveats for the whole study, not just this receptor: The amount of clinical and demographic metadata varied by source and participant and was provided uncurated.

At the junction V is shortened by 2 bases and J by 7 bases, with 9 bases in between. The CDR3, from cysteine to phenylalanine, totals 13 residues. Only the CDR3 part of the read is kept: 39 bases, read in frame from the first base. The germline V gene (reference sequence) provides CDR1 SEHNR and CDR2 FQNEAQ. Comment on this clone: No cognate antigen has been identified for it. No base qualities exist here, and no much larger clone lies one base off it.

The immunoSEQ Assay, a bias-controlled multiplex PCR, was used to amplify TCRbeta CDR3 regions from genomic DNA. Per the source publication's procedure: Nucleated cell counts per sample were estimated from amplification of reference gene primers within the assay. Sequence reads were collapsed and filtered to measure the absolute abundance of every unique TCRbeta CDR3 rearrangement. Productive Simpson clonality was computed per sample as the square root of Simpson's diversity index over productive rearrangements. Sourced from immuneACCESS, this table was stored by TCRdb with only in-frame sequences that have V and J called. A share of the clones is absent; for the studies checked, an unresolved V gene accounts for under half, and the remainder has no known explanation. The V and J calls and clone size come from that table; D and trimming were worked out from the DNA. Here the sample has about 140,000 clones; about 91% occur a single time. Roughly 28% of the sample comes from the top ten.

Each collaborating institution followed its own protocols to collect whole blood in K2EDTA tubes. For TCRbeta analysis, collaborators shipped samples in one of three forms: frozen whole blood, isolated PBMCs, or DNA extracted from either of those sample types. The sequenced sample was peripheral blood. The sequence came from a human donor in a cohort sampled during active COVID-19. The V and J genes are TRBV7-9 and TRBJ2-1; the D segment cannot be called with confidence. The CDR3 is CASSLSPHNEQFF. The nucleotide sequence reads as follows: TGTGCCAGCAGCTTATCCCCCCATAATGAGCAGTTCTTC.